This is a list of T cell receptor beta chains from one sample in a study of vaccination and CD4 T cells after COVID-19. TCRdb redid the calling of the PCR reads with MiXCR, one entry per CDR3 protein. This table holds roughly 15,000 distinct CDR3 sequences, approximately 30% found once. Their antigens are not known. The sequenced sample consisted of cultured CD4+ T cells from blood. These receptors were collected from a human donor with COVID-19. CDR3s include the opening cysteine and the closing phenylalanine or tryptophan. Each record gives: clone size, D gene, J gene, V gene, CDR3 protein, CDR3 DNA. D genes are given only for firm matches. For some rows the clone size is stated as once, few or many, or as a class when expanded; others skip it.

size: -; D: TRBD1; J: TRBJ2-5; V: TRBV7-8; CDR3: CASSPSTGPETQYF; DNA: TGTGCCAGCAGCCCATCGACAGGGCCAGAGACCCAGTACTTC
size: -; D: -; J: TRBJ1-5; V: TRBV6-1; CDR3: CASRGDSYNQPQHF; DNA: TGTGCCAGCAGGGGAGACAGCTACAATCAGCCCCAGCATTTT
size: -; D: TRBD1; J: TRBJ1-1; V: TRBV29-1; CDR3: CSVPRQGGEAFF; DNA: TGCAGCGTTCCTCGACAGGGGGGTGAAGCTTTCTTT
size: few; D: -; J: TRBJ2-5; V: TRBV15; CDR3: CATSRAEPGIPGGVRRGTQYF; DNA: TGTGCCACCAGCAGAGCAGAACCAGGGATCCCAGGCGGGGTCCGGCGTGGGACCCAGTACTTC
size: -; D: TRBD1; J: TRBJ1-3; V: TRBV11-3; CDR3: CASSLDLADRASINGNTIYF; DNA: TGTGCCAGCAGCTTAGATCTCGCCGACAGGGCAAGCATTAACGGAAACACCATATATTTT
size: few; D: TRBD1; J: TRBJ1-5; V: TRBV19; CDR3: CASSILVDGQGLMALNQPQHF; DNA: TGTGCCAGTAGTATATTGGTTGACGGACAGGGGCTAATGGCCCTGAATCAGCCCCAGCATTTT
size: -; D: TRBD1; J: TRBJ1-2; V: TRBV28; CDR3: CASSFETGRGYTF; DNA: TGTGCCAGCAGTTTCGAGACAGGGCGCGGCTACACCTTC
size: few; D: -; J: TRBJ2-2; V: TRBV20-1; CDR3: CSASDRPNTGELFF; DNA: TGCAGTGCTAGTGACAGGCCGAACACCGGGGAGCTGTTTTTT
size: -; D: TRBD1; J: TRBJ2-7; V: TRBV20-1; CDR3: CSAWDRVFSHEQYF; DNA: TGCAGTGCCTGGGACAGGGTGTTTTCCCACGAGCAGTACTTC
size: -; D: -; J: TRBJ2-3; V: TRBV7-2; CDR3: CASSSGPGLKDTQYF; DNA: TGTGCCAGCAGCTCCGGACCGGGATTAAAAGATACGCAGTATTTT
size: -; D: -; J: TRBJ2-3; V: TRBV5-1; CDR3: CASSLGSNTYTDTQYF; DNA: TGCGCCAGCAGCTTGGGTTCTAACACGTACACAGATACGCAGTATTTT
size: few; D: -; J: TRBJ2-7; V: TRBV7-3; CDR3: CASSLIGQGSEQYF; DNA: TGTGCCAGCAGCTTAATAGGTCAGGGGTCCGAGCAGTACTTC
size: -; D: -; J: TRBJ2-6; V: TRBV29-1; CDR3: CSVTYRTARSGANVLTF; DNA: TGCAGCGTTACGTACCGGACCGCCCGCTCTGGGGCCAACGTCCTGACTTTC
size: -; D: -; J: TRBJ2-3; V: TRBV7-9; CDR3: CANQGGARTDTQYF; DNA: TGTGCTAACCAAGGGGGGGCCAGAACAGATACGCAGTATTTT
size: -; D: -; J: TRBJ1-4; V: TRBV6-5; CDR3: CASSYLQGQVRELFF; DNA: TGTGCCAGCAGTTATCTACAGGGCCAGGTCCGAGAACTGTTTTTT
size: few; D: TRBD2; J: TRBJ2-2; V: TRBV5-5; CDR3: CASSLASGGAHTGELFF; DNA: TGTGCCAGCAGCTTGGCCAGCGGGGGGGCCCACACCGGGGAGCTGTTTTTT
size: -; D: -; J: TRBJ2-7; V: TRBV2; CDR3: CASSERIGAPYEQYF; DNA: TGTGCCAGCAGTGAACGCATCGGGGCACCCTACGAGCAGTACTTC
size: few; D: -; J: TRBJ1-3; V: TRBV28; CDR3: CASSPWRSGGNTIYF; DNA: TGTGCCAGCAGCCCTTGGCGGTCAGGTGGAAACACCATATATTTT
size: -; D: -; J: TRBJ2-5; V: TRBV5-4; CDR3: CASSPDSLLETQYF; DNA: TGTGCCAGCAGCCCGGACTCCCTCCTCGAGACCCAGTACTTC
size: -; D: -; J: TRBJ1-1; V: TRBV5-4; CDR3: CASSLGGSHSMNTEAFF; DNA: TGTGCCAGCAGCTTGGGAGGCAGCCACAGCATGAACACTGAAGCTTTCTTT
size: -; D: -; J: TRBJ1-3; V: TRBV6-1; CDR3: CAIRPGFFSGNTIYF; DNA: TGTGCCATTCGTCCGGGGTTCTTCTCTGGAAACACCATATATTTT
size: few; D: -; J: TRBJ1-4; V: TRBV6-1; CDR3: CASRGAGANEKLFF; DNA: TGTGCCAGCAGGGGAGCAGGGGCGAATGAAAAACTGTTTTTT
size: few; D: -; J: TRBJ2-3; V: TRBV11-2; CDR3: CASSPIGLTDTQYF; DNA: TGTGCCAGCAGCCCCATAGGCCTCACAGATACGCAGTATTTT
size: few; D: -; J: TRBJ1-1; V: TRBV10-2; CDR3: CASSEGAARNTEAFF; DNA: TGCGCCAGCAGTGAGGGGGCAGCACGGAACACTGAAGCTTTCTTT